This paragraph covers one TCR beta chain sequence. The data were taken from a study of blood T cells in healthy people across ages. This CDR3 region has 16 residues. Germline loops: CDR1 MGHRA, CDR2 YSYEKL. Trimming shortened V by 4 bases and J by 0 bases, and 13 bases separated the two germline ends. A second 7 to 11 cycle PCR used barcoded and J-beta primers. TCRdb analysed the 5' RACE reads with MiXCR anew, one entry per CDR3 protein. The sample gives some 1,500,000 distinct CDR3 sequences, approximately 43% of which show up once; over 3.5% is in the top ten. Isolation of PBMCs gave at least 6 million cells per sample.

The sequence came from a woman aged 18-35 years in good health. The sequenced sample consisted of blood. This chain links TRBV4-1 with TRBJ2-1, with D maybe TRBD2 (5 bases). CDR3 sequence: CASSPQDLSSYNEQFF. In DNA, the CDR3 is TGCGCCAGCAGCCCCCAGGACTTGAGCTCCTACAATGAGCAGTTCTTC.